The 14 T cell receptor beta chains reported below all come from one sample, sequenced in a study of cytomegalovirus exposure and HLA in healthy donors. The PCR used 60 Vbeta and 13 Jbeta primers. TCRdb's table, derived via immunoSEQ multiplex PCR, lists solely in-frame clones and lacks some. The sample yields approximately 150,000 clones, roughly 79% seen once. Sequenced material: PBMCs. The receptors shown here come from a woman aged 18-29 years in good health and CMV-seronegative.

This chain joins TRBV19 and TRBJ2-5, with 8 bases identical to TRBD1. The CDR3 loop spans 15 amino acids. Germline V gene lookup returns CDR1 LNHDA and CDR2 SQIVND (reference sequence). V lost 7 bases to trimming and J lost 2 bases; unmatched junction nucleotides: 9. The CDR3 sequence: CASTRDRGGQETQYF. CDR3 nucleotide sequence: TGTGCCAGTACGAGAGACAGGGGTGGACAAGAGACCCAGTACTTC.

This sequence joins TRBV2 and TRBJ2-3; 15 bases agree with TRBD2. Germline lookup yields CDR1 SNHLY and CDR2 FYNNEI. J gave up 1 base and V 6 bases, and 8 bases lay outside the gene matches. This CDR3 contains 18 residues. The CDR3 sequence: CASSAPGLAGGRTDTQYF. The CDR3 DNA sequence: TGTGCCAGCAGCGCCCCGGGACTAGCGGGAGGTCGCACAGATACGCAGTATTTT.

CDR3 DNA: TGTGCCGGGGTGGGAGGGGCCGTGAACACTGAAGCTTTCTTT. Protein sequence: CAGVGGAVNTEAFF. The chain joins TRBV30 to TRBJ1-1; possible D gene TRBD1, 5 bases. Germline V CDR1 and CDR2: GTSNPN, SVGIG (reference sequence). Trimming stripped 8 bases from V and 0 bases from J, with 16 bases between. The CDR3 consists of 14 residues.

This chain links TRBV6-5 with TRBJ1-2, with D perhaps TRBD1 (5 bases). CDR1 is MNHEY and CDR2 is SVGAGI in the germline V gene. The V end was cut by 7 bases, the J end by 7 bases, with 19 bases between. This CDR3 contains 14 residues. The CDR3 loop is CASKGAGPQIGYTF. DNA for the CDR3: TGTGCCAGCAAAGGGGCAGGGCCCCAGATTGGCTACACCTTC.

In nucleotides, the CDR3 is TGCGCCAGCAGCTTGGATAGTCGGGAGACCCAGTACTTC. Its protein is CASSLDSRETQYF. The rearrangement joins TRBV5-1 to TRBJ2-5; D gene uncertain. This CDR3 spans 13 amino acids. The germline V gene encodes CDR1 SGHRS and CDR2 YFSETQ. V was clipped by 0 bases and J by 5 bases, with 8 bases between them.

The chain carries TRBV11-2 and TRBJ1-1; 9 nucleotides line up with TRBD1. CDR1 SGHAT and CDR2 FQNNGV come from the germline V gene. With V trimmed by 5 bases and J by 4 bases, 8 bases remained unmatched. The CDR3 is 15 residues long. CDR3 sequence reads: CASSQNRGLFTEAFF. The CDR3 DNA is TGTGCCAGCAGCCAGAACAGGGGGCTGTTCACTGAAGCTTTCTTT.

In its sample, this clone was seen a few times. The CDR3: CASSSPQGAGSFF. In nucleotides, the CDR3 is TGTGCCAGCAGTTCCCCTCAGGGGGCTGGGTCTTTCTTT. This chain joins TRBV6-5 and TRBJ1-1; 8 bases agree with TRBD1. Germline trimming cut 4 bases from V and 12 bases from J; bases unmatched to any gene: 10. The germline gives CDR1 MNHEY, CDR2 SVGAGI. The length of the CDR3 is 13 residues.

V and J are TRBV19 and TRBJ2-5; 9 nucleotides align to TRBD2. The junction had 3 bases not matched to a gene; V was cut back by 3 bases and J by 1 base. Germline V lookup: CDR1 LNHDA, CDR2 SQIVND (reference sequence). The CDR3 extends over 15 amino acids. In DNA, the CDR3 is TGTGCCAGTAGTATGCTAGCGGGACTCCAAGAGACCCAGTACTTC. The encoded protein is CASSMLAGLQETQYF.

This clone has only one observation. The V and J genes are TRBV7-9 and TRBJ2-5; TRBD2 matches at 13 bases. After removal of 5 bases from V and 4 bases from J, the junction contained 13 bases not matched to a gene. The CDR3 extends over 18 amino acids. The V gene's germline CDR1 is SEHNR and CDR2 FQNEAQ (reference sequence). DNA for the CDR3: TGTGCCAGCAGCCCCGGGACTAGCGGGATCGGGGGGGGAGAGACCCAGTACTTC. It specifies CASSPGTSGIGGGETQYF. Combining the CDR3 with reference TRBV7-9 and TRBJ2-5 gives the whole variable domain DTGVSQNPRHKITKRGQNVTFRCDPISEHNRLYWYRQTLGQGPEFLTYFQNEAQLEKSRLLSDRFSAERPKGSFSTLEIQRTEQGDSAMYLCASSPGTSGIGGGETQYFGPGTRLLVL.

V and J are TRBV4-2 and TRBJ2-1; TRBD2 agrees at 11 bases. The V segment lost 0 bases and the J segment 8 bases; nucleotides outside the gene matches: 12. CDR3 size: 18 residues. Germline V gene lookup returns CDR1 LGHNA and CDR2 YNFKEQ. The CDR3 region has the DNA TGTGCCAGCAGCCAAGAACCCCTTACTAGCGGGAGTTGGGATGAGCAGTTCTTC. This encodes CASSQEPLTSGSWDEQFF.

V is TRBV29-1 and J is TRBJ2-7, with TRBD2 identical over 10 bases. In germline, CDR1 is SQVTM, CDR2 ANQGSEA. The CDR3 spans 16 residues. The J segment lost 0 bases and the V segment lost 1 base, leaving 6 bases of the junction unmatched. The chain's CDR3 is CSVEGLAGEGSYEQYF. CDR3 nucleotides: TGCAGCGTTGAAGGGCTAGCGGGAGAGGGCTCCTACGAGCAGTACTTC.

This chain joins TRBV29-1 and TRBJ2-5; the D gene is possibly TRBD2 (6 bases). The J call is uncertain, as TRBJ2-7 better fits the DNA end. Germline assignment: CDR1 SQVTM and CDR2 ANQGSEA. The CDR3 extends over 12 amino acids. The CDR3 loop is CSVVSGSYEQYF. CDR3 nucleotide sequence: TGCAGCGTTGTTAGCGGCTCCTACGAGCAGTACTTC.

This clone was recorded a few times. The chain carries TRBV11-3 and TRBJ1-2; D is uncertain. Germline V lookup: CDR1 SGHNT, CDR2 YENEEA. V was trimmed by 7 bases and J by 4 bases, leaving 13 bases between them. This CDR3 is 13 amino acids long. The CDR3, as DNA: TGTGCCAGCATTCTATGCTTAGCCTATGGCTACACCTTC. This gives the protein CASILCLAYGYTF.

The genes are TRBV19 and TRBJ2-1; 8 nucleotides match TRBD1. J lost 8 bases, V lost 5 bases, and 11 bases had no gene match. Per germline, CDR1 LNHDA and CDR2 SQIVND (reference sequence). This CDR3 is 15 amino acids long. The CDR3 bases are TGTGCCAGTAGTCCGTCTTCCCAGGGGGCGGATGAGCAGTTCTTC. Translating it yields CASSPSSQGADEQFF.